The present T cell receptor (beta chain) was sequenced within a study of blood T cell repertoires in COVID-19. The wider study: From the United States, Italy and Spain came samples of acute and convalescent COVID-19. PBMCs, B-cell-depleted T cells, or T cells were the source of the cDNA or gDNA that made up the material.

The table came from immunoSEQ multiplex PCR; TCRdb's copy has only in-frame clones and leaves some out. Of a few hundred thousand clones detected, around 85% appear once; the ten largest clones hold 5.1%. The V end was cut by 4 bases, the J end by 2 bases, with 6 bases between. Germline V gives CDR1 SQVTM, CDR2 ANQGSEA. CDR3 size: 12 residues. The source of this sequence is a human donor in a cohort sampled during active COVID-19. The genes are TRBV29-1 and TRBJ1-3, with D possibly being TRBD1 (5 bases). Input material: peripheral blood. The CDR3 region is CSVVGAGNTIYF. The CDR3 DNA is TGCAGCGTTGTAGGGGCTGGAAACACCATATATTTT.